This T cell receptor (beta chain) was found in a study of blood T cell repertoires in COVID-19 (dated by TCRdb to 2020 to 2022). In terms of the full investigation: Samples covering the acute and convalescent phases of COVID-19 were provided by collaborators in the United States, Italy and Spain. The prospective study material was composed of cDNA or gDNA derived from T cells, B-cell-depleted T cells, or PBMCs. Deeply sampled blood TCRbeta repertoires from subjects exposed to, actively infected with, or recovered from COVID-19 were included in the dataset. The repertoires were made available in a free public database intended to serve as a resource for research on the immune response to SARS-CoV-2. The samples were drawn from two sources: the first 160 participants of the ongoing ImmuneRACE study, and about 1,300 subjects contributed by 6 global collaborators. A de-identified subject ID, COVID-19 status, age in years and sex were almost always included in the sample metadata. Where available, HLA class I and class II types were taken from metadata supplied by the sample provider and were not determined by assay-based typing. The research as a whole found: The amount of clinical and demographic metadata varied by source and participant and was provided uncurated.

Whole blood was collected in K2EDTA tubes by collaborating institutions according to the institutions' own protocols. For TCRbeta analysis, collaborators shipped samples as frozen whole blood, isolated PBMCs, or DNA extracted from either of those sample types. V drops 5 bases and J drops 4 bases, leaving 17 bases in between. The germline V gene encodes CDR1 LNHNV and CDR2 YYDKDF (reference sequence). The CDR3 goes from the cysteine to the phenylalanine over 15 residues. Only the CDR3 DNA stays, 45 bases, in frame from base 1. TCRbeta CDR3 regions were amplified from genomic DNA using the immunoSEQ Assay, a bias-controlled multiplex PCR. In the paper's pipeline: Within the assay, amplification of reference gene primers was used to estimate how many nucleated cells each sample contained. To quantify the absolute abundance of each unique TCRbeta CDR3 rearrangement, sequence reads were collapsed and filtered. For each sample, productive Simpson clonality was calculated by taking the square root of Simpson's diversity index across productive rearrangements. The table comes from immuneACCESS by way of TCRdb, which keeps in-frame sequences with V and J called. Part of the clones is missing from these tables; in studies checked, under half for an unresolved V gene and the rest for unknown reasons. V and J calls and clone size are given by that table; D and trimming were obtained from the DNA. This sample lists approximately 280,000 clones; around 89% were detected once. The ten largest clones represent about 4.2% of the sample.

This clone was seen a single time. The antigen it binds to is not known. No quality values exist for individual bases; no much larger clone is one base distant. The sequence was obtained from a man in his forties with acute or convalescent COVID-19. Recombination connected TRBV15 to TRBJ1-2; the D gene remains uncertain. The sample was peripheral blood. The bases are TGTGCCACCAGCGCCGAAACGGGTGTTGGCTATGGCTACACCTTC. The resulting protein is CATSAETGVGYGYTF.